The entry below describes one T cell receptor (beta chain). Its antigen is undetermined. The CDR3 has 14 amino acids. Germline V gene data show CDR1 as SGHRS and CDR2 as YFSETQ. Trimming took off 4 bases at V and 4 bases at J, with 14 bases between the two ends. Primers: 52 TRBV forward and 13 TRBJ reverse. Sequenced by immunoSEQ multiplex PCR; TCRdb stores in-frame clones only, minus some. The sample lists 25,000 to 35,000 clones, around 93% occurring once. The data derive from a study of regulatory T cells. General observations from the study: Patient repertoires had restricted TRB V-J pairs and skewed V and J usage, most in Tregs. Hydrophobic residues at CDR3 positions 6 and 7 were enriched in conventional CD4+ T cells of CD3G-deficient patients.

Every patient with CD3G deficiency had evidence of autoimmunity. Patients, 2 to 39 years old, had expanded memory T-cell proportions. CD4+ T cells were divided by sorting: CD25-high CD127-low Tregs, CD25-low CD127-high conventional cells. The receptor was derived from a person aged 18 to 35 with CD3G deficiency. Sequences were obtained from conventional CD4+ T cells sorted from blood. The chain has TRBV5-1 and TRBJ1-2, with D unclear. The CDR3 here is CASSIGGFGYGYTF. The CDR3 nucleotides are TGCGCCAGCAGCATCGGTGGGTTTGGCTATGGCTACACCTTC.